This is a list of T cell receptor beta chains from one sample in a study of blood T cell repertoires in COVID-19. Using immunoSEQ multiplex PCR, the repertoire was profiled, and TCRdb retains in-frame clones only, with some absent. Here the sample spans a few hundred thousand clones, 75% to 90% being singletons. The sample consisted of peripheral blood. The source of these receptors is a man between 60 and 70 years old who had recovered from COVID-19. CDR3s include the opening cysteine and the closing phenylalanine or tryptophan. The D gene is left open where the match is weak. Only part of the rows carry a size: once, few, many, or a class if the clone is expanded.

NA,TRBV6-5,TRBJ1-6,NA,TGTGCCAGTATGCGGAGGGACCTTAGGAATTCACCCCTCCACTTT,CASMRRDLRNSPLHF
TRBD1,TRBV3-1/TRBV3-2,TRBJ1-5,NA,TGTGCCAGCAGCCAAGTCCCCGGGACAGGGGTTCAGCCCCAGCATTTT,CASSQVPGTGVQPQHF
TRBD1,TRBV11-2,TRBJ1-1,NA,TGTGCCAGCAGCCTGCAGGCGACAGGGTCAACTGAAGCTTTCTTT,CASSLQATGSTEAFF
NA,TRBV29-1,TRBJ1-2,few,TGCAGCGTTGTTAGTGGAGGTTATGGCTACACCTTC,CSVVSGGYGYTF
TRBD2,TRBV4-1,TRBJ2-7,NA,TGCGCCAGCAGCCGGGGGGGAGCAACCTACGAGCAGTACTTC,CASSRGGATYEQYF
NA,TRBV3-1/TRBV3-2,TRBJ2-7,NA,TGTGCCAGCAGCCTAACACAGGTCTACGAGCAGTACTTC,CASSLTQVYEQYF
NA,TRBV6-5,TRBJ1-2,once,TGTGCCAGCACTCCGACCCAGGGGAATAACTATGGCTACACCTTC,CASTPTQGNNYGYTF
TRBD1,TRBV5-1,TRBJ2-1,NA,TGCGCCAGCAGCCCAGGGACAGGGGGAAAGGACAATGAGCAGTTCTTC,CASSPGTGGKDNEQFF
NA,TRBV28,TRBJ2-3,NA,TGTGCCAGCAGCCCGACTGCGGCGGATACGCAGTATTTT,CASSPTAADTQYF
TRBD2,TRBV29-1,TRBJ2-1,NA,TGCAGCGGGGAGACTAGCGGGATCTACAATGAGCAGTTCTTC,CSGETSGIYNEQFF
TRBD2,TRBV2,TRBJ2-4,NA,TGTGCCAGCAGTGTTTTCCTAGCGGGGGGCGTAAACATTCAGTACTTC,CASSVFLAGGVNIQYF
NA,TRBV20-1,TRBJ1-2,NA,TGCAGTGCCATAGGGGCCGGAGGCTACACCTTC,CSAIGAGGYTF
NA,TRBV28,TRBJ1-2,NA,TGTGCCGGACAGACTAACTATGGCTACACCTTC,CAGQTNYGYTF
TRBD2,TRBV11-2,TRBJ2-1,NA,TGTGCCAGCAGCTGGGGTGCTAGCGGGAGCCCCGGGCAGTTCTTC,CASSWGASGSPGQFF
TRBD1,TRBV9,TRBJ2-3,once,TGTGCCAGCAGCGAGAGGGGGCTGGGGTCAGATACGCAGTATTTT,CASSERGLGSDTQYF
TRBD1,TRBV18,TRBJ1-4,NA,TGTGCCAGCTCACCAGCGACAGGGGGGACTAATGAAAAACTGTTTTTT,CASSPATGGTNEKLFF
NA,TRBV6-5,TRBJ2-7,NA,TGTGCCAGCAGTTACTCGACGGCCCAGCGCGAGCAGTACTTC,CASSYSTAQREQYF
TRBD1,TRBV6-1,TRBJ2-1,NA,TGTGCCAGCAGTGAAGCAAACAGGGGTTACAATGAGCAGTTCTTC,CASSEANRGYNEQFF
TRBD2,TRBV2,TRBJ2-7,many,TGTGCCAGCAGTGAAGCGGGTTTGAGGGAGGGGTACGAGCAGTACTTC,CASSEAGLREGYEQYF
TRBD1,TRBV6-5,TRBJ1-3,NA,TGTGCCAGCATCTTTGACAGGGGTATCGGAAACACCATATATTTT,CASIFDRGIGNTIYF
TRBD1,TRBV6-5,TRBJ2-7,NA,TGTGCCAGCAGGGGGACAGGGATCTACGAGCAGTACTTC,CASRGTGIYEQYF
TRBD1,TRBV18,TRBJ2-3,NA,TGTGCCAGCTCACCATGGACAGGGGAAGAGGCGCAGTATTTT,CASSPWTGEEAQYF
TRBD1,TRBV7-2,TRBJ1-2,few,TGTGCCAGCAGCTTAGCGCAGGGGGCGCAGGGCTATGGCTACACCTTC,CASSLAQGAQGYGYTF
NA,TRBV7-9,TRBJ2-1,NA,TGTGCCAGCAGCTGGGGACTGGCCCTCAATGAGCAGTTCTTC,CASSWGLALNEQFF
NA,TRBV9,TRBJ1-5,NA,TGTGCCAGCAGCGTAGGGGCCGGCAATCAGCCCCAGCATTTT,CASSVGAGNQPQHF
NA,TRBV28,TRBJ1-1,NA,TGTGCCAGCAGGACAGCGAACACTGAAGCTTTCTTT,CASRTANTEAFF
NA,TRBV7-6,TRBJ1-1,NA,TGTGCCAGCAGCCTATTATTAGGGGGAGAAGCTTTCTTT,CASSLLLGGEAFF
NA,TRBV30,TRBJ2-7,NA,TGTGCCTCAAGCCTAAATGAGCGGTCCTCCTACGAGCAGTACTTC,CASSLNERSSYEQYF
NA,TRBV6-5,TRBJ1-2,NA,TGTGCCAGCAGTTACTCCGTCGGCTATGGCTACACCTTC,CASSYSVGYGYTF
TRBD1,TRBV5-6,TRBJ1-6,NA,TGTGCCAGCAGCGGTAGACAGGGGCGGAATTCACCCCTCCACTTT,CASSGRQGRNSPLHF
NA,TRBV4-2,TRBJ2-3,NA,TGTGCCAGCAGCCAAGACCTCACAGATACGCAGTATTTT,CASSQDLTDTQYF
TRBD1,TRBV3-1/TRBV3-2,TRBJ2-3,NA,TGTGCCAGCAGCCCCCGGGACAGAGACACAGATACGCAGTATTTT,CASSPRDRDTDTQYF
NA,TRBV5-1,TRBJ2-2,NA,TGCGCCAGCAGCTCCGACAGGATCGGCGCCGGGGAGCTGTTTTTT,CASSSDRIGAGELFF
NA,TRBV6-5,TRBJ1-3,NA,TGTGCCAGCACCGAAATCAGGGTTGGTGGAAACACCATATATTTT,CASTEIRVGGNTIYF
TRBD2,TRBV20-1,TRBJ2-2,NA,TGCAGTGCTAGTGCCCCGGGACTAGCGGGGGGTCCACTATTTTTT,CSASAPGLAGGPLFF
NA,TRBV6-6,TRBJ1-2,once,TGTGCCAGCAGTTACAGACAGAACTATGGCTACACCTTC,CASSYRQNYGYTF
NA,TRBV20-1,TRBJ1-1,NA,TGCAGTGCTAGTAGGCAGGTCGGTACTGAAGCTTTCTTT,CSASRQVGTEAFF
NA,TRBV6-5,TRBJ1-2,NA,TGTGCCAGCAACCCTCAGGGCAGGGGAAACTATGGCTACACCTTC,CASNPQGRGNYGYTF
TRBD2,TRBV7-8,TRBJ2-3,once,TGTGCCAGCAGCCCCCGGGAGGGGCCAGATACGCAGTATTTT,CASSPREGPDTQYF
TRBD1,TRBV27,TRBJ2-7,NA,TGTGCCAGCAGTTCCGCCGGGACAGGGTCCTACGAGCAGTACTTC,CASSSAGTGSYEQYF
NA,TRBV11-3,TRBJ2-7,NA,TGTGCCAGCAGCCTCTGGACTGGCTACGAGCAGTACTTC,CASSLWTGYEQYF
NA,TRBV30,TRBJ2-7,NA,TGTGCCTGGAGTTCTGACAGATACGAGCAGTACTTC,CAWSSDRYEQYF
TRBD1,TRBV5-1,TRBJ1-1,NA,TGCGCCAGCAGCTTGGATGGACAGGGCTTCACTGAAGCTTTCTTT,CASSLDGQGFTEAFF
TRBD1,TRBV7-9,TRBJ1-4,NA,TGTGCCAGCAGCCGGGGGACCGGGACAGGGGTTTTGGCAACTAATGAAAAACTGTTTTTT,CASSRGTGTGVLATNEKLFF
NA,TRBV28,TRBJ1-2,NA,TGTGCCAGCACCATAGGGGTGCGGGGCTACACCTTC,CASTIGVRGYTF
NA,TRBV6-5,TRBJ2-3,NA,TGTGCCAGCAGTCTCCAGCGGAAGACAGATACGCAGTATTTT,CASSLQRKTDTQYF
NA,TRBV11-2,TRBJ2-2,NA,TGTGCCAGCAGCCGAACAGTGACCGGGGAGCTGTTTTTT,CASSRTVTGELFF
NA,TRBV27,TRBJ1-1,NA,TGTGCCAGCAGTCCGATACCCCAGTCGTTCACTGAAGCTTTCTTT,CASSPIPQSFTEAFF
TRBD1,TRBV5-4,TRBJ2-7,NA,TGTGCCAGCAGCTTGTTAAGGACAGGCATCTACGAGCAGTACTTC,CASSLLRTGIYEQYF
NA,TRBV6-5,TRBJ2-3,NA,TGTGCCAGCAGGACTATAGGGACAGATACGCAGTATTTT,CASRTIGTDTQYF
TRBD1,TRBV20-1,TRBJ2-1,NA,TGCAGTGCTAGTGGGGACAGCTACAATGAGCAGTTCTTC,CSASGDSYNEQFF
TRBD1,TRBV27,TRBJ1-1,NA,TGTGCCAGCAGTCCGACCCCCGGGACAGGGGGCGGGTGGGACACTGAAGCTTTCTTT,CASSPTPGTGGGWDTEAFF
TRBD2,TRBV11-2,TRBJ2-5,NA,TGTGCCAGCAGCTTCCAACTAGCGGGGGGGCGGGAGACCCAGTACTTC,CASSFQLAGGRETQYF
TRBD2,TRBV18,TRBJ2-7,NA,TGTGCCAGCTCACCGGGAGGGTACGAGCAGTACTTC,CASSPGGYEQYF